Each of the 3 T cell receptor beta chains below was sequenced from the same sample in a study of response to subunit inactivated influenza vaccine. MiXCR, applied by TCRdb to the RT-PCR reads, yields one record per CDR3 protein. The sample has some 480,000 distinct CDR3 sequences; 10% to 11% are singletons. The specimen comprised PBMCs from blood, sampled roughly 47 days after vaccination. Receptors were obtained from a man aged 50-60 years who received an inactivated influenza vaccine.

This clonotype has just a few counts. Written as DNA, the CDR3 is TGTGCCAGCAGTCGGACAGCCGGAGGAGGCAATCAGCCCCAGCATTTT. It specifies CASSRTAGGGNQPQHF. The J gene is TRBJ1-5, the V gene TRBV12-3 or TRBV12-4; D might be TRBD1 (6 bases). Trimming removed 5 bases from V and 2 bases from J, with 16 bases in between. The CDR3 contains 16 residues.

The chain has TRBV6-1 and TRBJ2-1; 10 bases match TRBD1. The V and J ends lost 5 bases and 7 bases, in that order; junction bases with no gene match: 8. The CDR3 is 15 amino acids. Germline CDR1 and CDR2: MNHNS and SASEGT. Here the CDR3 reads CASSTGQGRLNEQFF. The CDR3 DNA reads TGTGCCAGCAGTACGGGACAGGGGCGTTTGAATGAGCAGTTCTTC.

A few counts support this clonotype. The chain uses TRBV7-2 and TRBJ2-5; tentative D call: TRBD2 (5 bases). The germline CDR1 and CDR2 sequences are SGHTA and FQGNSA. The CDR3 contains 16 residues. V shed 5 bases and J shed 5 bases, with 21 bases lying between them. In nucleotides, the CDR3 is TGTGCCAGCAGCGACTACCCCTCGCGGTTAGGGGAGACCCAGTACTTC. Protein: CASSDYPSRLGETQYF.